The 21 T cell receptor beta chains below come from one sample, sequenced in a study of T cell changes during pregnancy in multiple sclerosis. The table came from immunoSEQ multiplex PCR; TCRdb's copy has only in-frame clones and leaves some out. The sample shows some 45,000 clones, 91% of them seen only once. Sequenced here: CD4+ T cells from peripheral blood mononuclear cells, sampled after pregnancy. The receptors derive from a female donor in good health, enrolled as a control in a pregnancy study.

This clone has only a few counts. The chain joins TRBV6-5 to TRBJ1-2, with D possibly being TRBD1 (6 bases). Germline V gives CDR1 MNHEY, CDR2 SVGAGI. Trimming took 2 bases from V and 2 from J, leaving 6 bases between them. The CDR3 totals 13 residues. The CDR3 DNA is TGTGCCAGCAGTTACGGACAGAACTATGGCTACACCTTC. Amino acid sequence: CASSYGQNYGYTF.

The chain joins TRBV29-1 to TRBJ2-1, with 14 bases aligning to TRBD2. The germline V gene encodes CDR1 SQVTM and CDR2 ANQGSEA. Trimming removed 8 bases from V and 9 bases from J; junction bases left unmatched: 6. The CDR3 extends over 13 amino acids. The CDR3 sequence: CSPTGLAGGEQFF. The CDR3 DNA follows: TGCAGCCCGACCGGACTAGCGGGAGGTGAGCAGTTCTTC.

CDR3 residues: CASSLGTTHQETQYF. CDR3 DNA: TGTGCCAGCAGCCTTGGGACTACCCACCAAGAGACCCAGTACTTC. The chain has TRBV7-9 and TRBJ2-5; 7 positions agree with TRBD2. CDR3 size: 15 residues. J was trimmed by 0 bases and V by 5 bases; bases with no gene match: 6. CDR1 SEHNR and CDR2 FQNEAQ come from the germline V gene (reference sequence).

The table lists this clone with a few counts. The J gene is TRBJ1-1, the V gene TRBV28; tentatively, D is TRBD1 (5 bases). The CDR3 loop spans 15 amino acids. Germline V gene data show CDR1 as MDHEN and CDR2 as SYDVKM. Trimming removed 2 bases at V and 5 bases at J, with 15 bases between. This chain's CDR3 is CASSLGGAGVTEAFF. The CDR3, as DNA: TGTGCCAGCAGTTTAGGTGGGGCGGGGGTAACTGAAGCTTTCTTT.

V is TRBV30 and J is TRBJ1-5, with a tentative D call TRBD1 (5 bases). Trimming cost V 1 base and J 10 bases, with 14 bases left between them. Germline V gene data show CDR1 as GTSNPN and CDR2 as SVGIG (reference sequence). The CDR3 totals 13 residues. The CDR3 region has the DNA TGTGCCTGGAGTGGCTCGCCGGGGGGACCCCAGCATTTT. It codes for CAWSGSPGGPQHF.

The chain is built from TRBV27 and TRBJ1-3; D may be TRBD1 (5 bases). From germline, CDR1 is MNHEY and CDR2 SMNVEV (reference sequence). The V end lost 6 bases, the J end lost 0 bases, and 12 bases lay between the germline ends. This CDR3 has 15 amino acids. The CDR3: CASSLRGLSGNTIYF. CDR3 DNA: TGTGCCAGCAGCCTCCGGGGACTCTCTGGAAACACCATATATTTT.

The chain links TRBV14 to TRBJ2-2; D ambiguous. Germline CDR1 is SGHDN and CDR2 is FVKESK. The CDR3 is made up of 11 amino acids. In DNA form, the CDR3 reads TGTGCAACCAGTCACACCGGGGAGCTGTTTTTT. It translates to CATSHTGELFF.

This chain uses TRBV4-1 with TRBJ1-5; maybe TRBD1 (6 bases). Germline V gene sequence: CDR1 MGHRA, CDR2 YSYEKL. V lost 1 base and J 4 bases, leaving 11 bases between the germline ends. This CDR3 is built from 15 residues. The CDR3, as DNA: TGCGCCAGCAGCCAAGTAGGGCAGGGGAATCAGCCCCAGCATTTT. It encodes CASSQVGQGNQPQHF.

The rearrangement links TRBV7-8 to TRBJ2-1, with TRBD2 identical over 11 bases. The CDR3 is 16 amino acids. CDR1 SGHVS and CDR2 FQNEAQ come from the germline V gene. V lost 5 bases to trimming and J lost 7 bases; unmatched junction nucleotides: 10. CDR3 DNA: TGTGCCAGCAGCCCGAATAGACTAGCGGGGTTTAATGAGCAGTTCTTC. It yields the protein CASSPNRLAGFNEQFF.

V is TRBV27 and J is TRBJ2-5; 7 nucleotides line up with TRBD1. Germline lookup yields CDR1 MNHEY and CDR2 SMNVEV (reference sequence). Trimming cost V 6 bases and J 5 bases; bases outside gene matches: 12. CDR3 length equals 15 residues. Here the CDR3 reads CASRKRGPYRETQYF. The CDR3 region has the DNA TGTGCCAGCAGAAAAAGGGGGCCCTATAGGGAGACCCAGTACTTC.

The rearrangement joins TRBV7-9 to TRBJ2-3; D not resolved. The V gene's germline CDR1 is SEHNR and CDR2 FQNEAQ (reference sequence). CDR3 length equals 13 residues. V was cut by 5 bases and J by 5 bases, with 11 bases left in between. CDR3 residues: CASSPPGLDTQYF. CDR3 sequence (DNA): TGTGCCAGCAGCCCGCCTGGCCTAGATACGCAGTATTTT. Together with reference TRBV7-9 and TRBJ2-3, the CDR3 gives the full variable domain: DTGVSQNPRHKITKRGQNVTFRCDPISEHNRLYWYRQTLGQGPEFLTYFQNEAQLEKSRLLSDRFSAERPKGSFSTLEIQRTEQGDSAMYLCASSPPGLDTQYFGPGTRLTVL.

The V call is TRBV7-2, the J call TRBJ2-7, with TRBD1 identical over 9 bases. V lost 3 bases, J lost 0 bases, and 3 bases stayed unmatched. CDR1 is SGHTA and CDR2 is FQGNSA in the germline V gene. The CDR3 is made up of 15 amino acids. The CDR3 nucleotides read TGTGCCAGCAGCTTCGGGACAGGGTTCTCCTACGAGCAGTACTTC. Translated: CASSFGTGFSYEQYF.

J is TRBJ1-1 and V is TRBV19, with a weak D call TRBD1 (6 bases). V was shortened by 7 bases and J by 0 bases, with 12 bases between the two germline ends. The V gene's germline CDR1 is LNHDA and CDR2 SQIVND (reference sequence). There are 14 residues in the CDR3. CDR3 in amino acids: CASIRGSVNTEAFF. The DNA for the CDR3 is TGTGCCAGTATCAGGGGATCGGTGAACACTGAAGCTTTCTTT.

This chain connects TRBV6-1 to TRBJ1-2; tentative D call: TRBD1 (5 bases). V lost 1 base and J lost 7, with 10 bases in between. Looked up from germline, CDR1 is MNHNS and CDR2 is SASEGT. This CDR3 region has 13 residues. The CDR3 protein is CASSEGSRVGYTF. The CDR3 nucleotides read TGTGCCAGCAGTGAAGGGTCCAGGGTTGGCTACACCTTC.

This chain joins TRBV25-1 and TRBJ2-3, with D uncertain. Germline lookup yields CDR1 MGHDK and CDR2 SYGVNS. The CDR3 length is 13 residues. V was trimmed by 5 bases and J by 7 bases, leaving 13 bases between them. CDR3 DNA: TGTGCCAGCAGTTTACCCCGCAGGAATACGCAGTATTTT. Encoded protein: CASSLPRRNTQYF.

CDR3 in DNA: TGTGCCAGCCCGTCGGGACAGGGGTACTATGGCTACACCTTC. Amino acids: CASPSGQGYYGYTF. J is TRBJ1-2 and V is TRBV19; 10 nucleotides line up with TRBD1. This CDR3 has 14 amino acids. Germline trimming cut 9 bases from V and 3 bases from J; bases unmatched to any gene: 7. In germline, CDR1 is LNHDA, CDR2 SQIVND (reference sequence).

The J gene is TRBJ1-1, the V gene TRBV5-1; TRBD1 aligns across 9 bases. CDR3 size: 18 residues. V dropped 0 bases and J dropped 0; count of bases not matched to a gene: 9. The germline V gene encodes CDR1 SGHRS and CDR2 YFSETQ. The CDR3 DNA reads TGCGCCAGCAGCTTGGTGTACAGGGGGCTTGGAATGAACACTGAAGCTTTCTTT. Protein: CASSLVYRGLGMNTEAFF.

The chain combines TRBV7-2 with TRBJ1-2, with 9 bases aligning to TRBD1. The V gene's germline CDR1 is SGHTA and CDR2 FQGNSA. Trimming cost V 3 bases and J 2 bases; bases outside gene matches: 4. The CDR3 runs 15 residues. CDR3 in DNA: TGTGCCAGCAGCTTCGCCGGGACAGGGAACTATGGCTACACCTTC. Translation: CASSFAGTGNYGYTF.

This clone was seen a handful of times. The chain couples TRBV10-1 to TRBJ1-1; D is uncertain. The CDR3 sequence is 12 residues long. Germline V CDR1 and CDR2: WNHNN, SYGVQD (reference sequence). V lost 7 bases and J 0 bases, leaving 6 bases between the germline ends. CDR3 bases: TGCGCCAGCACCACGGTGAACACTGAAGCTTTCTTT. Its translation: CASTTVNTEAFF.

This sequence joins TRBV10-3 and TRBJ1-6; D gene uncertain. This CDR3 is built from 13 residues. The germline CDR1 and CDR2 sequences are ENHRY and SYGVKD. V lost 2 bases and J lost 9, with 8 bases in between. This CDR3 reads CAISEEGSSPLHF. CDR3 DNA sequence: TGTGCCATCAGTGAGGAGGGCAGTTCACCCCTCCACTTT.

This chain uses TRBV6-1 with TRBJ1-1, with D possibly matching TRBD1 (5 bases). CDR1 MNHNS and CDR2 SASEGT come from the germline V gene. This CDR3 region has 13 residues. Trimming removed 4 bases at V and 7 bases at J, with 13 bases between. In DNA, the CDR3 is TGTGCCAGCAGTGGTTCCAGGGTAGGTGAAGCTTTCTTT. Translation gives CASSGSRVGEAFF.